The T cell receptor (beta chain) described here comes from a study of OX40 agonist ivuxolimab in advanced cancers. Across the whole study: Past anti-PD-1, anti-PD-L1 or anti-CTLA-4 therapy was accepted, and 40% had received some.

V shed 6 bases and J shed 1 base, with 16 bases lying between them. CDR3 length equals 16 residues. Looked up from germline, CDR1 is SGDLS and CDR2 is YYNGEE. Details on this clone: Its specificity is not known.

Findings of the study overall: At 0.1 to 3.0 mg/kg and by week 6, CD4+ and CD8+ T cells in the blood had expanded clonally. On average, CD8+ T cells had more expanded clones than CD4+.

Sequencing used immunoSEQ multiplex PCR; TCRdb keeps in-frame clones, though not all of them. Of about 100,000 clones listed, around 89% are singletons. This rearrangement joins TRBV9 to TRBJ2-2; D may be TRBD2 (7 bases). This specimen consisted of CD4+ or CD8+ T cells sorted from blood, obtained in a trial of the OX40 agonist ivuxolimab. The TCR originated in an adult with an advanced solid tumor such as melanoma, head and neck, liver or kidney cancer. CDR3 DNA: TGTGCCAGCAAACCGGGGGGCGGGCAGAACACCGGGGAGCTGTTTTTT. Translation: CASKPGGGQNTGELFF. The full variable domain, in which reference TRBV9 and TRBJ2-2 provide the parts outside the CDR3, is DSGVTQTPKHLITATGQRVTLRCSPRSGDLSVYWYQQSLDQGLQFLIQYYNGEERAKGNILERFSAQQFPDLHSELNLSSLELGDSALYFCASKPGGGQNTGELFFGEGSRLTVL.